Sequencing of this TCR beta chain was carried out in a study of tumor and adjacent non-tumor tissue in lung cancer (dated by TCRdb to 2017 to 2018). About the full investigation: The cohort included some twelve adenocarcinoma, a couple of squamous cell carcinoma and 1 small cell lung cancer patients. Ages among the 15 or so patients ranged from roughly 31 to 76 years, there were around ten men and 5 women, and disease was at TNM stage I to III. In total, sequencing yielded fewer than 150 million productive TCRbeta reads, which works out to an average of roughly 4.2 million reads per sample. Using bulk TCRbeta repertoires from around 14 lung cancer patients, the study set lung tumor tissue side by side with matched distant non-tumor lung tissue. A few dozen paired specimens, one tumor and one normal lung sample per patient, were profiled by TCRbeta CDR3 sequencing. The study at large found these results: Only 15 or so patients were included in the cohort, and the need for larger samples and more detailed clinical data was noted by the authors. Significantly higher TCR diversity was found in younger patients, and higher tumor TCR diversity was associated with shorter overall and disease-free survival. The top 100 clones made up a significantly larger cumulative share of the repertoire in normal lung than in tumor tissue. Because peripheral blood was not sequenced, blood TCRbeta repertoires in the lung cancer patients of the study were not examined. Significantly higher TCR diversity (inverse Simpson) was observed in tumor tissue than in normal lung tissue (approximately 400 vs 170, P = 0.0075, Mann-Whitney U test). The sequencing platform is not named in the methods, and unique molecular identifiers are not mentioned.

This clonotype was observed a handful of times. No antigen is known for it. Per-nucleotide qualities are absent, and no much larger clonotype sits a single base away. RNA was isolated from bulk, unsorted tissue, and RNA quality was assessed with a NanoDrop ND-1000 and an Agilent 2100. Donors were newly diagnosed lung cancer patients admitted for thoracic surgery in China between August and November 2014, without prior chemotherapy. Patients with previous radiotherapy or chemotherapy, or with another concurrent cancer, were excluded from the study. Pieces of surgical tissue measuring about 1-2.2 cm3 were kept in RNAlater solution and stored at -80 degrees C until use. The junction shows trimming of 5 bases on V and 6 bases on J, plus 17 bases between the germline ends. Spanning cysteine to phenylalanine, the CDR3 consists of 14 amino acids. Only the CDR3 DNA is retained, 42 bases long and in frame from the first base.

Library preparation used multiplex PCR. The instrument was an Illumina HiSeq 2500. TCRbeta libraries were constructed through three rounds of nested PCR with primers (Table S4) according to protocols adapted from ARM-PCR. Before sequencing, PCR products of 200-500 bp were excised from the gel and purified with the QIAquick gel extraction kit. Concerning the study's data processing: Reads were cleaned with Trimmomatic, merged with FLASH into complete CDR3 sequences, and assigned to V(D)J germline segments with MiTCR. Clonal diversity was computed as the inverse Simpson's index with VDJtools. A read counted as productive if the sequence was in-frame and lacked a premature stop codon. The public reads were reanalyzed by TCRdb: fastp trimming at Q25, MiXCR alignment, in-frame beta chains only. Identical CDR3 proteins give one entry, which carries the most common genes and DNA. The V and J calls, along with clone size, are taken from TCRdb and not from the paper's own processing. Across this sample there are 200,000 or so distinct CDR3 sequences, with 71% seen only once. About 23% of the sample comes from the top ten.

The receptor comes from a man aged 55 to 70 with non-small cell lung cancer. This chain joins TRBV12-3 or TRBV12-4 to TRBJ2-7, with a weak D call of TRBD2 (6 bases match). Sequencing was carried out using lung tumor tissue. The CDR3 region reads CASSLRVLGGEQYF. The DNA is as follows: TGTGCCAGCAGTCTCAGGGTGCTGGGAGGCGAGCAGTACTTC.